The 29 T cell receptor beta chains in this list originate from one sample, sequenced in a study of OX40 agonist ivuxolimab in advanced cancers. The protocol was immunoSEQ multiplex PCR, while the TCRdb copy is restricted to in-frame clones and leaves out a portion. This sample has about 120,000 clones; 93% occur once, and the top ten carry 0.15% to 0.19%. Sequenced material: CD4+ or CD8+ T cells sorted from blood, taken in a trial of the OX40 agonist ivuxolimab. The receptors were sampled from an adult with an advanced solid tumor such as melanoma, head and neck, liver or kidney cancer.

The V gene is TRBV6-1, the J gene TRBJ2-3; no reliable D call. Germline lookup yields CDR1 MNHNS and CDR2 SASEGT. The V gene lost 7 bases and the J gene lost 1 base, with 3 bases spanning the gap. This CDR3 contains 11 residues. CDR3 in DNA: TGTGCCAGCACCCGCACAGATACGCAGTATTTT. It encodes CASTRTDTQYF.

This chain joins TRBV5-5 and TRBJ2-2; a possible D gene is TRBD2 (6 bases). Trimming removed 6 bases at V and 5 bases at J, with 20 bases between. CDR3 length: 16 residues. CDR1 and CDR2 from the germline V gene are SGHKS and YYEKEE (reference sequence). This CDR3 reads CASTQSGGGITGELFF. The CDR3 nucleotides read TGTGCCAGCACCCAGAGCGGCGGCGGGATTACCGGGGAGCTGTTTTTT.

The rearrangement uses TRBV27 and TRBJ1-1; D not resolved. CDR3 length: 16 residues. The V end lost 1 base, the J end lost 1 base, and 13 bases lay between the germline ends. Germline V gives CDR1 MNHEY, CDR2 SMNVEV (reference sequence). The CDR3 loop reads CASSLYMGKANTEAFF. Written as DNA, the CDR3 is TGTGCCAGCAGTTTATACATGGGGAAGGCGAACACTGAAGCTTTCTTT.

The CDR3 nucleotides are TGTGCCAGCAGCCAAGTTACCAGGGAAAAACTGTTTTTT. This translates into CASSQVTREKLFF. The chain uses TRBV14 and TRBJ1-4; D unclear. Germline CDR1 and CDR2: SGHDN and FVKESK. The CDR3 consists of 13 residues. Deletions cut 1 base from V and 8 bases from J, with 8 bases between.

This chain connects TRBV28 to TRBJ1-2; 9 bases are a match to TRBD1. This CDR3 contains 16 residues. V lost 2 bases to trimming and J lost 8 bases; unmatched junction nucleotides: 12. Germline-derived CDR1 and CDR2 are MDHEN and SYDVKM. The CDR3 spells CASSLVALQGAQGYTF. CDR3 sequence (DNA): TGTGCCAGCAGTTTAGTCGCCTTACAGGGGGCACAGGGCTACACCTTC.

CDR3 protein: CASSQDLAGGHETQYF. CDR3 nucleotides: TGTGCCAGCAGCCAAGATCTAGCGGGGGGGCATGAGACCCAGTACTTC. The chain has TRBV4-2 and TRBJ2-5; 12 positions agree with TRBD2. This CDR3 is built from 16 residues. Germline CDR1 is LGHNA and CDR2 is YNFKEQ. The V and J ends lost 0 bases and 5 bases, in that order; junction bases with no gene match: 4.

This clone has more than one count but fewer than ten. The CDR3 nucleotides are TGTGCCAGCAGCTTAACCAACACCGGGGAGCTGTTTTTT. The encoded protein is CASSLTNTGELFF. The gene calls are TRBV7-2 and TRBJ2-2; no clear D gene. Germline CDR1 SGHTA, CDR2 FQGNSA. Trimming stripped 2 bases from V and 2 bases from J, with 3 bases between. The CDR3 extends over 13 amino acids.

The J gene is TRBJ1-2, the V gene TRBV19; 11 bases agree with TRBD1. The germline V gene has CDR1 LNHDA and CDR2 SQIVND (reference sequence). The CDR3 has 13 amino acids. The trim removed 6 bases at V and 6 bases at J, leaving 3 bases unmatched. CDR3 loop: CASRDRGLNGYTF. The DNA of the CDR3 is TGTGCCAGTAGGGACAGGGGGCTGAATGGCTACACCTTC.

The chain recombines TRBV7-7 with TRBJ2-7; D is perhaps TRBD1 (5 bases). Trimming shortened V by 0 bases and J by 3 bases, and 12 bases separated the two germline ends. In germline, CDR1 is SSHAT, CDR2 FNYEAQ (reference sequence). The CDR3 contains 15 residues. CDR3 in amino acids: CASSLAEGALYEQYF. As DNA, the CDR3 is TGTGCCAGCAGCTTAGCCGAAGGGGCTCTCTACGAGCAGTACTTC.

The rearrangement uses TRBV7-3 and TRBJ2-2, with a weak D call TRBD1 (6 bases). CDR3 size: 15 residues. Germline values: CDR1 SGHTA, CDR2 FQGTGA. V lost 2 bases and J lost 4, with 11 bases in between. CDR3 region: CASSLSGVVTGELFF. CDR3 coding DNA: TGTGCCAGCAGCTTATCAGGGGTTGTCACCGGGGAGCTGTTTTTT.

The chain employs TRBV5-4 and TRBJ1-2, with 7 bases matching TRBD1. This CDR3 has 15 amino acids. The V segment lost 4 bases and the J segment 1 base; nucleotides outside the gene matches: 7. Germline V gene sequence: CDR1 SGHNT, CDR2 YYREEE (reference sequence). Here the CDR3 DNA reads TGTGCCAGCAGCCGCGGGACAGACAGTAACTATGGCTACACCTTC. This sequence encodes CASSRGTDSNYGYTF.

This chain uses TRBV30 with TRBJ2-4; D is ambiguous. CDR3 length equals 15 residues. Trimming stripped 2 bases from V and 2 bases from J, with 13 bases between. The germline CDR1 and CDR2 sequences are GTSNPN and SVGIG (reference sequence). The CDR3 DNA reads as TGTGCCTGGAGTAACGGCCAGTTAACCAAAAACATTCAGTACTTC. Translating gives CAWSNGQLTKNIQYF.

The rearrangement uses TRBV15 and TRBJ2-7, with a tentative D call TRBD2 (5 bases). V was trimmed by 5 bases and J by 1 base, leaving 6 bases between them. The V gene's germline CDR1 is LNHNV and CDR2 YYDKDF (reference sequence). The CDR3 length is 12 residues. This chain's CDR3 is CATSGESYEQYF. As DNA, the CDR3 is TGTGCCACCAGCGGGGAGTCCTACGAGCAGTACTTC.

The rearrangement uses TRBV28 and TRBJ2-7; D is perhaps TRBD2 (6 bases). The CDR3 length is 15 residues. Trimming removed 2 bases from V and 0 bases from J, with 11 bases in between. Germline CDR1 and CDR2: MDHEN and SYDVKM. The CDR3 here is CASSLGLANSYEQYF. The CDR3 DNA sequence: TGTGCCAGCAGTTTAGGTCTAGCGAACTCCTACGAGCAGTACTTC. Full variable domain (outside the CDR3, taken from reference TRBV28 and TRBJ2-7): DVKVTQSSRYLVKRTGEKVFLECVQDMDHENMFWYRQDPGLGLRLIYFSYDVKMKEKGDIPEGYSVSREKKERFSLILESASTNQTSMYLCASSLGLANSYEQYFGPGTRLTVT.

V gene TRBV7-6 combines with J gene TRBJ2-2; possibly TRBD1 for D (5 bases). Germline loops: CDR1 SGHVS, CDR2 FNYEAQ. Trimming took 3 bases from V and 4 from J, leaving 9 bases between them. The CDR3 runs 14 residues. Here the CDR3 DNA reads TGTGCCAGCAGCTTGGCCGACAGCACCGGGGAGCTGTTTTTT. The encoded protein is CASSLADSTGELFF.

This chain connects TRBV7-2 to TRBJ2-1; 10 bases are a match to TRBD2. CDR3 length: 13 amino acids. Looked up from germline, CDR1 is SGHTA and CDR2 is FQGNSA. J was trimmed by 14 bases and V by 5 bases; bases with no gene match: 9. CDR3 protein: CASSPASGGKEFF. The CDR3 DNA sequence: TGTGCCAGCAGCCCCGCTAGCGGGGGAAAGGAGTTCTTC. Variable domain in full (rest from reference TRBV7-2 and TRBJ2-1): GAGVSQSPSNKVTEKGKDVELRCDPISGHTALYWYRQSLGQGLEFLIYFQGNSAPDKSGLPSDRFSAERTGGSVSTLTIQRTQQEDSAVYLCASSPASGGKEFFGPGTRLTVL.

This chain links TRBV7-9 with TRBJ2-7; 8 nucleotides agree with TRBD2. Losses at the gene ends were 3 bases for V and 2 bases for J; bases not matched to a gene: 6. This CDR3 has 15 residues. Germline lookup yields CDR1 SEHNR and CDR2 FQNEAQ (reference sequence). This chain's CDR3 is CASSFTGGSPYEQYF. CDR3 DNA sequence: TGTGCCAGCAGCTTTACGGGGGGGTCACCCTACGAGCAGTACTTC. The full variable domain, completed using reference TRBV7-9 and TRBJ2-7, is DTGVSQNPRHKITKRGQNVTFRCDPISEHNRLYWYRQTLGQGPEFLTYFQNEAQLEKSRLLSDRFSAERPKGSFSTLEIQRTEQGDSAMYLCASSFTGGSPYEQYFGPGTRLTVT.

The chain links TRBV9 to TRBJ1-2; D ambiguous. Germline CDR1 and CDR2: SGDLS and YYNGEE. The CDR3 length is 12 residues. The V end lost 6 bases, the J end lost 7 bases, and 13 bases lay between the germline ends. The CDR3 sequence: CASTPISGGYTF. The CDR3 DNA reads as TGTGCCAGCACCCCAATCTCGGGTGGCTACACCTTC.

This chain connects TRBV5-4 to TRBJ2-3, with TRBD2 identical over 12 bases. Germline lookup yields CDR1 SGHNT and CDR2 YYREEE (reference sequence). The CDR3 runs 17 residues. J lost 0 bases, V lost 7 bases, and 9 bases had no gene match. CDR3 in amino acids: CASFSLAGGRSTDTQYF. The CDR3 region has the DNA TGTGCCAGCTTCTCGCTAGCGGGGGGGCGGAGCACAGATACGCAGTATTTT.

The chain combines TRBV5-1 with TRBJ2-7; 10 positions match TRBD1. The CDR3 extends over 16 amino acids. CDR1 and CDR2 from the germline V gene are SGHRS and YFSETQ. The V and J ends lost 1 base and 4 bases, in that order; junction bases with no gene match: 8. The CDR3 loop is CASSLLERQGAYEQYF. The CDR3 DNA reads TGCGCCAGCAGCTTGCTCGAGCGACAGGGGGCGTACGAGCAGTACTTC.

The V and J genes are TRBV19 and TRBJ1-3; D ambiguous. Per germline, CDR1 LNHDA and CDR2 SQIVND (reference sequence). CDR3 length: 16 amino acids. V was trimmed by 5 bases and J by 0 bases, leaving 14 bases between them. The CDR3 loop is CASSPLSLLSGNTIYF. For the CDR3, the DNA is TGTGCCAGTAGTCCGCTCTCACTTCTCTCTGGAAACACCATATATTTT.

CDR3 sequence reads: CASSFDVAGGTDTQYF. CDR3 nucleotide sequence: TGCGCCAGCAGCTTTGATGTAGCGGGAGGCACAGATACGCAGTATTTT. The chain links TRBV5-1 to TRBJ2-3; 9 bases map to TRBD2. This CDR3 is 16 amino acids long. V trimming: 2 bases; J trimming: 1 base; junction bases outside the gene matches: 5. CDR1 and CDR2 from the germline V gene are SGHRS and YFSETQ.

The rearrangement uses TRBV5-5 and TRBJ2-2; 9 bases are a match to TRBD1. Trimming took 1 base from V and 6 from J; bases not matched to a gene: 1. The CDR3 is 14 amino acids. The germline CDR1 and CDR2 sequences are SGHKS and YYEKEE (reference sequence). CDR3 region: CASSLTGGPGELFF. The CDR3 region has the DNA TGTGCCAGCAGCTTGACAGGGGGCCCCGGGGAGCTGTTTTTT.

This chain links TRBV20-1 with TRBJ2-7; no firm D call. The CDR3 loop spans 11 amino acids. V shed 7 bases and J shed 9 bases, with 16 bases lying between them. Germline CDR1 is DFQATT and CDR2 is SNEGSKA (reference sequence). CDR3 DNA sequence: TGCAGTGTTCGAAAGCCTGTAGGGCAGTACTTC. This translates into CSVRKPVGQYF.

The table lists this clone with a few counts. The genes are TRBV4-1 and TRBJ1-1; D is possibly TRBD1 (5 bases). CDR3 length: 14 amino acids. Trimming left V 4 bases short and J 2 bases short, with 11 bases between. CDR1 and CDR2 (germline): MGHRA, YSYEKL. Written as DNA, the CDR3 is TGCGCCAGCAGCCCGGTCGACAGAAACACTGAAGCTTTCTTT. Its translation is CASSPVDRNTEAFF.

The chain is built from TRBV5-1 and TRBJ2-5; D may be TRBD1 (5 bases). The CDR3 contains 14 residues. Germline CDR1 SGHRS, CDR2 YFSETQ. V was cut by 2 bases and J by 2 bases, with 10 bases left in between. The CDR3: CASSFGGAQETQYF. The CDR3 DNA follows: TGCGCCAGCAGCTTCGGTGGGGCACAAGAGACCCAGTACTTC. The full variable domain, its missing parts supplied by reference TRBV5-1 and TRBJ2-5, is KAGVTQTPRYLIKTRGQQVTLSCSPISGHRSVSWYQQTPGQGLQFLFEYFSETQRNKGNFPGRFSGRQFSNSRSEMNVSTLELGDSALYLCASSFGGAQETQYFGPGTRLLVL.

The gene calls are TRBV20-1 and TRBJ1-1, with D uncertain. Germline loops: CDR1 DFQATT, CDR2 SNEGSKA (reference sequence). The germline V and J ends were trimmed by 3 bases and 1 base, with 3 bases remaining between them. The CDR3 is 11 amino acids. The CDR3 bases are TGCAGTGCTAGTTCGAACACTGAAGCTTTCTTT. Protein sequence: CSASSNTEAFF.

This clone was observed once. The V call is TRBV5-4, the J call TRBJ1-4, with D maybe TRBD1 (5 bases). This CDR3 is built from 15 residues. In germline, CDR1 is SGHNT, CDR2 YYREEE (reference sequence). V lost 0 bases to trimming and J lost 7 bases, with 13 bases between them. The DNA of the CDR3 is TGTGCCAGCAGCTTGGAACCGGGACGTAGTGAAAAACTGTTTTTT. This sequence encodes CASSLEPGRSEKLFF.

The chain links TRBV28 to TRBJ2-7; TRBD1 aligns across 10 bases. CDR3 length: 15 residues. The trim removed 4 bases at V and 6 bases at J, leaving 9 bases unmatched. Germline V CDR1 and CDR2: MDHEN, SYDVKM. In DNA form, the CDR3 reads TGTGCCAGCAGTTCAGGCGGGACAGGGGAATCCGAGCAGTACTTC. It codes for CASSSGGTGESEQYF.